This TCR beta chain originates from a study of blood T cell repertoires in COVID-19. Looking at the study overall: T cells, B-cell-depleted T cells, or PBMCs provided the cDNA or gDNA that served as material.

Participant ages covered 18 to 89 years across 20 to 30 US areas. Germline lookup yields CDR1 SGHAT and CDR2 FQNNGV. The germline V and J ends were trimmed by 4 bases and 5 bases, with 20 bases remaining between them. The CDR3 length is 16 residues. The authors' processing: The authors estimated nucleated cell counts from reference gene primer amplification. Clones were sequenced by immunoSEQ multiplex PCR, and TCRdb holds only the in-frame ones, with some missing. That table supplies the V and J calls and clone size; D and trimming were determined from the DNA. The table includes 230,000 or so clones, approximately 88% detected once.

This rearrangement joins TRBV11-2 to TRBJ1-1, with a possible D match to TRBD1 (6 bases). This TCR derives from a woman aged 40 to 50 with acute COVID-19. Sequenced sample: PBMCs or T cells enriched from blood (not recorded which). The CDR3 region has the DNA TGTGCCAGCAGCTCCCACCTGGCCCAGGGGAGAACTGAAGCTTTCTTT. This gives the protein CASSSHLAQGRTEAFF. Using reference TRBV11-2 and TRBJ1-1 for the parts outside the CDR3, the full variable domain is EAGVAQSPRYKIIEKRQSVAFWCNPISGHATLYWYQQILGQGPKLLIQFQNNGVVDDSQLPKDRFSAERLKGVDSTLKIQPAKLEDSAVYLCASSSHLAQGRTEAFFGQGTRLTVV.